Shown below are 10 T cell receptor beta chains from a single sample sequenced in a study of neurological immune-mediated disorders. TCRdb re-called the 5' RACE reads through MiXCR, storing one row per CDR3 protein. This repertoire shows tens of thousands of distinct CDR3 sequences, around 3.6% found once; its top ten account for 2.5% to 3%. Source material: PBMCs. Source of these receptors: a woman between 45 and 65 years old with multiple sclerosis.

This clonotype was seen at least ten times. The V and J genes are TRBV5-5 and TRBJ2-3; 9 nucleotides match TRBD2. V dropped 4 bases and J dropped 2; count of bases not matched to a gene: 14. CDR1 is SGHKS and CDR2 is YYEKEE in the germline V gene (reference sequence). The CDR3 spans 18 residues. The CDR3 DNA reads TGTGCCAGCAGCACCATGGGACTAGCTGGGGGCCTCACAGATACGCAGTATTTT. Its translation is CASSTMGLAGGLTDTQYF. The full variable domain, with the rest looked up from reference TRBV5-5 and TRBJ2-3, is DAGVTQSPTHLIKTRGQQVTLRCSPISGHKSVSWYQQVLGQGPQFIFQYYEKEERGRGNFPDRFSARQFPNYSSELNVNALLLGDSALYLCASSTMGLAGGLTDTQYFGPGTRLTVL.

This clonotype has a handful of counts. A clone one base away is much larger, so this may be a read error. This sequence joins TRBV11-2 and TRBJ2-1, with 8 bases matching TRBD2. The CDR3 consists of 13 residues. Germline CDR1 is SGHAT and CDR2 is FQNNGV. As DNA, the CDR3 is TGTGCCAGCAGCTTGCTAGCGGGCAATGCGCAGTTCTTC. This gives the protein CASSLLAGNAQFF.

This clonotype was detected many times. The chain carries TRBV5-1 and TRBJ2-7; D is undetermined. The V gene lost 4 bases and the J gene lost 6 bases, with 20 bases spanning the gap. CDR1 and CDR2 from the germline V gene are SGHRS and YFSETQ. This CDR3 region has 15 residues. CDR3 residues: CASSHTTETRGEQYF. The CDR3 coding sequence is TGCGCCAGCAGCCATACCACGGAGACTCGAGGCGAGCAGTACTTC.

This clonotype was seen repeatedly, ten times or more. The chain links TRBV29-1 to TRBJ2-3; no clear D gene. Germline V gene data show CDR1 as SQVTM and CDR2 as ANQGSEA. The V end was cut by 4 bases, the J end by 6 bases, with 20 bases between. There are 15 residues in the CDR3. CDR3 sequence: CSVVDSRPGSDTQYF. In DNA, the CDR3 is TGCAGCGTTGTTGATTCGCGTCCCGGGTCGGATACGCAGTATTTT.

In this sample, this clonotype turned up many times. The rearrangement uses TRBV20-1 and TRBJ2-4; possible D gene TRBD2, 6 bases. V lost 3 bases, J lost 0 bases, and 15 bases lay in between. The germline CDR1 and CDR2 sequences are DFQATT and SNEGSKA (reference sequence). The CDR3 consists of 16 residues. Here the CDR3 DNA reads TGCAGTGCTAGTTGGGCTAGGAGGGAAGCCAAAAACATTCAGTACTTC. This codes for CSASWARREAKNIQYF.

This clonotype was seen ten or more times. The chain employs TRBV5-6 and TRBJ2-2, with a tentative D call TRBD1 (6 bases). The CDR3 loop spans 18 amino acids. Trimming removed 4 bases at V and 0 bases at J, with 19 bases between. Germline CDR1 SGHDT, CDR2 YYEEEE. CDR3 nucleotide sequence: TGTGCCAGCAGCCTGTTGACTCGGACAGACTCGAACACCGGGGAGCTGTTTTTT. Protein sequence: CASSLLTRTDSNTGELFF.

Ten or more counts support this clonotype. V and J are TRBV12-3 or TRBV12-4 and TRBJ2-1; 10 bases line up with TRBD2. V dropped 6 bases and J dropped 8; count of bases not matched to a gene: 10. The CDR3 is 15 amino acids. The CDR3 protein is CASSQASGGIYEQFF. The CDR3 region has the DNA TGTGCCAGCAGCCAAGCTAGCGGGGGTATATATGAGCAGTTCTTC.

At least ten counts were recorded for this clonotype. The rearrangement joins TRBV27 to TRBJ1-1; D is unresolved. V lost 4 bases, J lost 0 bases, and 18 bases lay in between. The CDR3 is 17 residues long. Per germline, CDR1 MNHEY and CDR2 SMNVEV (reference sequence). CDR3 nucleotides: TGTGCCAGCAGTTATAAATCGGTAAGGCAGATGAACACTGAAGCTTTCTTT. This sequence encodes CASSYKSVRQMNTEAFF.

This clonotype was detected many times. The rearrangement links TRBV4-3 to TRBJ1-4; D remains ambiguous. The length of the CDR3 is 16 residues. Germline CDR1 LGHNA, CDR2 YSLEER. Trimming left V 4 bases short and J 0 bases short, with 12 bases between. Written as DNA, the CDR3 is TGCGCCAGCAGCCTGGCAGCAGGATCAACTAATGAAAAACTGTTTTTT. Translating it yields CASSLAAGSTNEKLFF.

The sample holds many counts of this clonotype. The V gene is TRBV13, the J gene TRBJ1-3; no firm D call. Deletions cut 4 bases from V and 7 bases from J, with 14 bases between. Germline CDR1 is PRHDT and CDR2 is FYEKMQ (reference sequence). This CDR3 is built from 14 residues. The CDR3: CASSSAASVNTIYF. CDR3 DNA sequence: TGTGCCAGCAGCTCCGCGGCCTCGGTGAACACCATATATTTT.